The 11 T cell receptor beta chains below come from one sample, sequenced in a study of OX40 agonist ivuxolimab in advanced cancers. Libraries were made using the immunoSEQ multiplex PCR assay. TCRdb provides this immuneACCESS table in a form limited to in-frame rearrangements. Some clones are lacking; in checked studies, under half of them reflect an unresolved V gene, and why the rest are absent is not known. The sample data list 70,000 or so clones, and roughly 80% of these were observed just once. Roughly a tenth of the sample is held by the ten biggest clonotypes. The source material was CD4+ or CD8+ T cells sorted from blood, sampled in a trial of the OX40 agonist ivuxolimab. These receptors all come from an adult with an advanced solid tumor such as melanoma, head and neck, liver or kidney cancer.

This clone was counted a single time. This chain connects TRBV18 to TRBJ1-2; a weak D match, TRBD1 (6 bases). With 0 bases removed from V and 4 bases from J, the gap between germline ends came to 12 bases. The CDR3 contains 15 residues. Germline V gene sequence: CDR1 KGHSH, CDR2 LQKENI. In DNA form, the CDR3 reads TGTGCCAGCTCACCACCCAACAGGGAAGGCTATGGCTACACCTTC. Translated: CASSPPNREGYGYTF.

The chain carries TRBV19 and TRBJ1-2; no definite D call. Trimming cost V 3 bases and J 6 bases, with 8 bases left between them. The CDR3 contains 12 residues. The germline CDR1 and CDR2 sequences are LNHDA and SQIVND (reference sequence). CDR3 DNA sequence: TGTGCCAGTAGTATGCAGGCAGATGGCTACACCTTC. Protein sequence: CASSMQADGYTF.

The chain carries TRBV28 and TRBJ2-7, with 8 bases identical to TRBD1. Germline lookup yields CDR1 MDHEN and CDR2 SYDVKM. The junction had 6 bases not matched to a gene; V was cut back by 5 bases and J by 9 bases. The CDR3 covers 12 residues. The CDR3 nucleotides read TGTGCCAGCAGTATACTCACAGGGGGGCAGTACTTC. Its protein product is CASSILTGGQYF.

J is TRBJ2-1 and V is TRBV27; D may be TRBD1 or TRBD2 (5 bases each). CDR3 length equals 15 residues. Between the trimmed V and J ends, which lost 5 bases and 3 bases, there was a span of 14 bases. Germline V lookup: CDR1 MNHEY, CDR2 SMNVEV (reference sequence). The CDR3 protein is CASSTSGTHYNEQFF. The CDR3 coding sequence is TGTGCCAGCAGTACTTCCGGGACCCACTACAATGAGCAGTTCTTC.

The chain is built from TRBV28 and TRBJ1-2; D remains unclear. Germline CDR1 is MDHEN and CDR2 is SYDVKM. Trimming pared 6 bases from V and 3 bases from J, leaving 17 bases between. The CDR3 runs 15 residues. This CDR3 reads CASSRAGEAHYGYTF. CDR3 DNA: TGTGCCAGCAGCCGAGCCGGGGAAGCCCACTATGGCTACACCTTC.

J is TRBJ1-2 and V is TRBV7-3; 7 bases are a match to TRBD1. This CDR3 is built from 14 residues. Germline V CDR1 and CDR2: SGHTA, FQGTGA. V dropped 0 bases and J dropped 8; count of bases not matched to a gene: 6. CDR3 residues: CASSLTVRGEGYTF. The DNA of the CDR3 is TGTGCCAGCAGCTTAACGGTCAGGGGGGAAGGCTACACCTTC. The variable domain in full, completed from reference TRBV7-3 and TRBJ1-2, reads GAGVSQTPSNKVTEKGKYVELRCDPISGHTALYWYRQSLGQGPEFLIYFQGTGAADDSGLPNDRFFAVRPEGSVSTLKIQRTERGDSAVYLCASSLTVRGEGYTFGSGTRLTVV.

This rearrangement joins TRBV5-5 to TRBJ2-7; 7 bases line up with TRBD2. With V trimmed by 0 bases and J by 3 bases, 3 bases remained unmatched. This CDR3 has 14 amino acids. Germline loops: CDR1 SGHKS, CDR2 YYEKEE (reference sequence). CDR3 region: CASSLEQRGYEQYV. The CDR3 DNA reads as TGTGCCAGCAGCTTGGAGCAGCGGGGCTACGAGCAGTACGTC.

Regarding this clone: Other nucleotide sequences from this sample produce the same CDR3. V usage is TRBV19 and J usage is TRBJ1-2; D is uncertain. V dropped 3 bases and J dropped 2 bases, with 10 bases sitting between them. The CDR3 contains 14 residues. The V gene's germline CDR1 is LNHDA and CDR2 SQIVND (reference sequence). The CDR3 loop reads CASSMKGSNYGYTF. The CDR3 nucleotides are TGTGCCAGTAGTATGAAGGGATCCAACTATGGCTACACCTTC.

V gene TRBV6-4 combines with J gene TRBJ2-5; the match to TRBD1 covers 8 bases. V shed 4 bases and J 5 bases; nucleotides not matched to a gene: 6. CDR1 and CDR2 (germline): MRHNA, SNTAGT. The CDR3 has 14 residues. This CDR3 is CASSATGAEETQYF. The CDR3 DNA reads as TGTGCCAGCAGTGCGACAGGGGCGGAGGAGACCCAGTACTTC.

This clone appeared a single time. The chain uses TRBV6-1 and TRBJ1-5, with 10 bases aligning to TRBD1. V gave up 4 bases and J gave up 4 bases; unmatched junction bases: 13. Germline CDR1 reads MNHNS; CDR2 reads SASEGT. The CDR3 has 18 residues. The CDR3 loop is CASSVRDRGSSDNQPQHF. CDR3 in DNA: TGTGCCAGCAGTGTCCGGGACAGGGGTTCAAGCGATAATCAGCCCCAGCATTTT.

This chain uses TRBV19 with TRBJ1-6; no clear D. The CDR3 consists of 15 residues. Germline V gives CDR1 LNHDA, CDR2 SQIVND (reference sequence). Trimming removed 3 bases from V and 0 bases from J, with 6 bases in between. The CDR3: CASSIRSSYNSPLHF. CDR3 nucleotides: TGTGCCAGTAGTATTAGGAGCTCCTATAATTCACCCCTCCACTTT.